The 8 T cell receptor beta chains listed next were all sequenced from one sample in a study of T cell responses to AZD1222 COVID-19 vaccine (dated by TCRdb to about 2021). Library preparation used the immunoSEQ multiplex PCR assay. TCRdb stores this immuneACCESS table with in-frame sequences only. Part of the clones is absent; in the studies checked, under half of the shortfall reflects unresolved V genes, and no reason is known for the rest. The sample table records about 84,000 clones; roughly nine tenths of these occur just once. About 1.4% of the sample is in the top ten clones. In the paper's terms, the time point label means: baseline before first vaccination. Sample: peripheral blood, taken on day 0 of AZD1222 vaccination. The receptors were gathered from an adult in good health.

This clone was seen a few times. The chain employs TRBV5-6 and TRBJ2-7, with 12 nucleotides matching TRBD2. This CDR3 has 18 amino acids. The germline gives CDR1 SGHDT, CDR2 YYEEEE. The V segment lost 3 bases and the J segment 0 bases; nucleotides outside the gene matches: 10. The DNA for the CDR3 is TGTGCCAGCAGCTCCGATGGGACTAGCGGGCCGAGCTCCTACGAGCAGTACTTC. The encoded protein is CASSSDGTSGPSSYEQYF.

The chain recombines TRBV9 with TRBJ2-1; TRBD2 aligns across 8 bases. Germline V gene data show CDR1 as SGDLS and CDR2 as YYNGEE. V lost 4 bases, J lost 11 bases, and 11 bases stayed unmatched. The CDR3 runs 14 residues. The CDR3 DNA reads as TGTGCCAGCAGCAGAGAAGGGACTAGTGAGAAGCAGTTCTTC. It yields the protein CASSREGTSEKQFF. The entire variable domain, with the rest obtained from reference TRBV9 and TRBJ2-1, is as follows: DSGVTQTPKHLITATGQRVTLRCSPRSGDLSVYWYQQSLDQGLQFLIQYYNGEERAKGNILERFSAQQFPDLHSELNLSSLELGDSALYFCASSREGTSEKQFFGPGTRLTVL.

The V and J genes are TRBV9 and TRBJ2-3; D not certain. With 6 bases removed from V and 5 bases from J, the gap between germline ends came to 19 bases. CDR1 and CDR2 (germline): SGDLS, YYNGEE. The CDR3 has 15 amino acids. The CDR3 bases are TGTGCCAGCAACCAAAGACCCCAGTTAAAAGATACGCAGTATTTT. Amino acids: CASNQRPQLKDTQYF.

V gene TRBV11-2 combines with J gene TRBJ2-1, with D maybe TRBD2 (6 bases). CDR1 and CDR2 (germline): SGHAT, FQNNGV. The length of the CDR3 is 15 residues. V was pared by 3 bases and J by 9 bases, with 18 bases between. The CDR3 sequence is CASSLSSGLLFEQFF. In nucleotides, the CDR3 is TGTGCCAGCAGCTTGTCATCGGGACTGCTTTTTGAGCAGTTCTTC.

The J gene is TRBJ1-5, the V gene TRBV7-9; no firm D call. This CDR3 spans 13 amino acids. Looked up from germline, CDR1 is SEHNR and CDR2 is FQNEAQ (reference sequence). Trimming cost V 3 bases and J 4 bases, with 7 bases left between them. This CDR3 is CASSFGQNQPQHF. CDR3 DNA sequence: TGTGCCAGCAGCTTTGGGCAGAATCAGCCCCAGCATTTT.

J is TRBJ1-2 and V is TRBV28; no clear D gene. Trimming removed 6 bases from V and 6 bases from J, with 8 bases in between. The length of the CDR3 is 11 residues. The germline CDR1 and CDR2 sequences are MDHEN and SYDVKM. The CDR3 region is CASSSPNGYTF. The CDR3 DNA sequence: TGTGCCAGCAGCTCGCCCAATGGCTACACCTTC.

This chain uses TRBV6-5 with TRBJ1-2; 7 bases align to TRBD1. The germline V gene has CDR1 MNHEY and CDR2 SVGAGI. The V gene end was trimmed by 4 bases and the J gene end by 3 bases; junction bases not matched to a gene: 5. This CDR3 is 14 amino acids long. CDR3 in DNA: TGTGCCAGCAGTTCTACAGGGGCCGACTATGGCTACACCTTC. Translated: CASSSTGADYGYTF.

CDR3 loop: CALGGGTTGQDQPQHF. The CDR3 DNA is TGTGCCTTAGGGGGTGGGACAACGGGGCAGGATCAGCCCCAGCATTTT. The chain recombines TRBV30 with TRBJ1-5; possibly TRBD1 for D (6 bases). CDR1 is GTSNPN, CDR2 SVGIG, per germline (reference sequence). Trimming pared 7 bases from V and 5 bases from J, leaving 24 bases between. There are 16 residues in the CDR3.